This TCR beta chain stems from a study of early T cells in non-severe SARS-CoV-2 infection. As for the study in general: Alpha and beta chains were unpaired, from unsorted whole-blood bulk RNA.

The study's findings and limits: VDJdb-based matching was biased toward anti-spike CD8 responses and missed private and CD4 specificities.

Each cDNA molecule carried a unique molecular identifier. Each CDR3 protein gets one entry after TCRdb re-called the 5' RACE reads with MiXCR. Here the sample spans roughly 54,000 distinct CDR3 sequences, roughly 5.3% being singletons. To note about this clonotype: Its antigen is not identified.

The CDR3 loop spans 17 amino acids. Trimming shortened V by 6 bases and J by 1 base, and 21 bases separated the two germline ends. Germline CDR1 MNHEY, CDR2 SMNVEV (reference sequence). The chain carries TRBV27 and TRBJ1-2; perhaps TRBD1 as D (6 bases). The sample comprised whole blood. The source is an adult who was a healthcare worker with PCR-confirmed SARS-CoV-2 infection or an uninfected control (not recorded which). The DNA of the CDR3 is TGTGCCAGCAGCCGCCTTGGCGGGGGCGCGGGTAACTATGGCTACACCTTC. Protein product: CASSRLGGGAGNYGYTF.